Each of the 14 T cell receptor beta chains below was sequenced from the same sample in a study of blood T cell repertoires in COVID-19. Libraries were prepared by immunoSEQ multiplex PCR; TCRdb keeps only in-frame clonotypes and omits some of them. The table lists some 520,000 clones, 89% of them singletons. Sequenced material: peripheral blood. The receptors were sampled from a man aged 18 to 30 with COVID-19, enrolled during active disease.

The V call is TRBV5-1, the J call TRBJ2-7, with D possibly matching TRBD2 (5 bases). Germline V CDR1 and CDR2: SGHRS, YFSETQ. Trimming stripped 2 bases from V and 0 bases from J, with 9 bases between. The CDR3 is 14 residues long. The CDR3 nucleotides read TGCGCCAGCAGCTTTACGAGGGACTCCTACGAGCAGTACTTC. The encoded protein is CASSFTRDSYEQYF.

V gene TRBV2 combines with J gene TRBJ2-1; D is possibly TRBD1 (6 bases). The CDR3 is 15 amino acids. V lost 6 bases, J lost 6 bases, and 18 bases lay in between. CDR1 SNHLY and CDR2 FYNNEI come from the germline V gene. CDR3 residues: CASSDEGVTTNEQFF. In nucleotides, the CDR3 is TGTGCCAGCAGCGACGAGGGGGTTACGACCAATGAGCAGTTCTTC.

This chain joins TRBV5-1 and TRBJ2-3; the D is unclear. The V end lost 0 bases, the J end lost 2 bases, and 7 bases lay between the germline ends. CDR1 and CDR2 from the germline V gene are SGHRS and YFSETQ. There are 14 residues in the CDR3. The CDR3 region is CASSLELLTDTQYF. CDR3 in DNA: TGCGCCAGCAGCTTGGAACTTCTCACAGATACGCAGTATTTT.

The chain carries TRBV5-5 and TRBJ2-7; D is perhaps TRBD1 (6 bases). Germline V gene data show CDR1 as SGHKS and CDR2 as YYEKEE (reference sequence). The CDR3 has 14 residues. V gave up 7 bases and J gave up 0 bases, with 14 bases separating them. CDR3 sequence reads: CASVKTGDSYEQYF. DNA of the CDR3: TGTGCCAGCGTGAAGACAGGTGACTCCTACGAGCAGTACTTC.

CDR3 loop: CASRDSWNTEAFF. As DNA, the CDR3 is TGTGCCAGCCGGGACAGTTGGAACACTGAAGCTTTCTTT. V is TRBV19 and J is TRBJ1-1, with 7 positions matching TRBD1. CDR3 length: 13 amino acids. Trimming at V came to 9 bases and at J to 1 base, leaving 5 bases not matched to a gene. Germline V gives CDR1 LNHDA, CDR2 SQIVND (reference sequence). Together with reference TRBV19 and TRBJ1-1, the CDR3 gives the full variable domain: DGGITQSPKYLFRKEGQNVTLSCEQNLNHDAMYWYRQDPGQGLRLIYYSQIVNDFQKGDIAEGYSVSREKKESFPLTVTSAQKNPTAFYLCASRDSWNTEAFFGQGTRLTVV.

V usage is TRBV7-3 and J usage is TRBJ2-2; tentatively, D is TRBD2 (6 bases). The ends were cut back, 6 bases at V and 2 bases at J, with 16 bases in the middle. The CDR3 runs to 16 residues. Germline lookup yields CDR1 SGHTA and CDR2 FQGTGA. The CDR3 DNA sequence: TGTGCCAGCAGAAGAACCGGGACTTCCAACACCGGGGAGCTGTTTTTT. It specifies CASRRTGTSNTGELFF.

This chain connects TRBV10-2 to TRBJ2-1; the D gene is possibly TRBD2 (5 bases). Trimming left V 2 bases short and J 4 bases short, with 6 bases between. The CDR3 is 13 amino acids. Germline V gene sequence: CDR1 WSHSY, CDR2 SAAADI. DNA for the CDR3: TGCGCCAGCAGTGAGCAGCGGTACAATGAGCAGTTCTTC. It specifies CASSEQRYNEQFF.

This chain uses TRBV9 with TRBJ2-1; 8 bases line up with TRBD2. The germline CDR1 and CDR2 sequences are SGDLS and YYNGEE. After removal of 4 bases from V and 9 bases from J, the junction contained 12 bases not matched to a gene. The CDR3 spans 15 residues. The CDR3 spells CASSTDGTSGAEQFF. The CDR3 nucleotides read TGTGCCAGCAGCACAGATGGGACTAGTGGTGCTGAGCAGTTCTTC.

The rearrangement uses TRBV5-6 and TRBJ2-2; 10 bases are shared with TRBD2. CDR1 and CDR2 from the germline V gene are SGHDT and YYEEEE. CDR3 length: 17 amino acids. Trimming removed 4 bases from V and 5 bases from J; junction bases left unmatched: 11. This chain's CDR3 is CASSRGLAVVWTGELFF. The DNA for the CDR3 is TGTGCCAGCAGCCGAGGACTAGCGGTGGTATGGACCGGGGAGCTGTTTTTT.

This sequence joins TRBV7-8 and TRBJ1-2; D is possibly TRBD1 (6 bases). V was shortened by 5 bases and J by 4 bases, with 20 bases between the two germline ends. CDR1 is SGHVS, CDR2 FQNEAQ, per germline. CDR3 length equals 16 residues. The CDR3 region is CASSPEIRGTTYGYTF. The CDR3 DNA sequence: TGTGCCAGCAGCCCCGAAATCCGAGGGACAACCTATGGCTACACCTTC.

The CDR3 spells CASSPTRPPYEQYF. Written as DNA, the CDR3 is TGCGCCAGCAGTCCGACTCGACCTCCCTACGAGCAGTACTTC. The chain links TRBV10-1 to TRBJ2-7; D remains unclear. V gave up 5 bases and J gave up 2 bases, with 13 bases separating them. This CDR3 region has 14 residues. CDR1 WNHNN and CDR2 SYGVQD come from the germline V gene (reference sequence).

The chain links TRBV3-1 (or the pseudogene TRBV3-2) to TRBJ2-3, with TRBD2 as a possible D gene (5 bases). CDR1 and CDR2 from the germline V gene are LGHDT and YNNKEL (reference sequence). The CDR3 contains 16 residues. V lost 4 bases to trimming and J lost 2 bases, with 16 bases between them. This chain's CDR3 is CASSRASSEPTDTQYF. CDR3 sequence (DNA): TGTGCCAGCAGCCGAGCCAGTAGCGAACCCACAGATACGCAGTATTTT.

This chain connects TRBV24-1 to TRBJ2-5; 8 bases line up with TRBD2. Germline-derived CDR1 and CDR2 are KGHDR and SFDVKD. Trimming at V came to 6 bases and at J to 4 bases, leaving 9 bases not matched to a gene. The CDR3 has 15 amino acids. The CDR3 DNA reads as TGTGCCACCAGTAATTCGGGAGGGCCGGCAGAGACCCAGTACTTC. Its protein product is CATSNSGGPAETQYF.

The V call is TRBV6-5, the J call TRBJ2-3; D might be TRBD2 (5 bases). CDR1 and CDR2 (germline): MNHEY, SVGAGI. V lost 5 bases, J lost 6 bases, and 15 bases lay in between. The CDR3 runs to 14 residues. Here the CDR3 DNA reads TGTGCCAGCAGTCAGCGAACCTCGGGGGATACGCAGTATTTT. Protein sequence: CASSQRTSGDTQYF.